This is a list of T cell receptor beta chains from one sample in a study of beta chain features in type 1 diabetes. Libraries were prepared by immunoSEQ multiplex PCR; TCRdb keeps only in-frame clonotypes and omits some of them. The profile covers tens of thousands of clones, with roughly 69% appearing a single time and roughly 4.2% taken by the ten largest. The sample consisted of Tregs from blood. All receptors derive from a man aged 18 to 30 with type 1 diabetes. CDR3s include the opening cysteine and the closing phenylalanine or tryptophan. The D gene is left open where the match is weak. Some rows mark clone size as missing; the rest say once, few, many or name a class of expanded clone.

J gene,clone size,V gene,D gene,CDR3 protein,CDR3 DNA
TRBJ1-2,.,TRBV29-1,.,CSVERYGYTF,TGCAGCGTTGAACGTTATGGCTACACCTTC
TRBJ2-2,.,TRBV28,TRBD2,CASSLAGLAQNTGELFF,TGTGCCAGCAGTCTGGCCGGACTAGCGCAGAACACCGGGGAGCTGTTTTTT
TRBJ1-1,once,TRBV6-1,.,CASSERGGTEAFF,TGTGCCAGCAGTGAAAGGGGGGGCACTGAAGCTTTCTTT
TRBJ1-1,.,TRBV30,.,CAWYRGYTEAFF,TGTGCCTGGTATCGGGGGTACACTGAAGCTTTCTTT
TRBJ2-3,.,TRBV30,TRBD2,CAWSAYGLAGADTQYF,TGTGCCTGGAGTGCCTACGGACTAGCGGGAGCTGATACGCAGTATTTT
TRBJ2-4,.,TRBV5-5,.,CASSLGYTYQVKNIQYF,TGTGCCAGCAGCTTGGGGTATACCTATCAGGTCAAAAACATTCAGTACTTC
TRBJ2-7,.,TRBV6-5,.,CASSATGASYEQYF,TGTGCCAGCAGTGCGACAGGTGCCTCCTACGAGCAGTACTTC
TRBJ1-6,.,TRBV2,.,CASRDRGFNSPLHF,TGTGCCAGCAGGGACCGGGGTTTTAATTCACCCCTCCACTTT
TRBJ2-1,.,TRBV7-9,.,CASSPPRANEQFF,TGTGCCAGCAGCCCCCCCCGCGCAAATGAGCAGTTCTTC
TRBJ2-3,.,TRBV14,TRBD2,CASSQVAGAGDTQYF,TGTGCCAGCAGCCAAGTAGCGGGGGCGGGGGATACGCAGTATTTT
TRBJ2-1,.,TRBV18,TRBD2,CASSPGLAGGYNEQFF,TGTGCCAGCTCACCCGGACTAGCGGGAGGGTACAATGAGCAGTTCTTC
TRBJ2-7,.,TRBV28,TRBD1,CASRTRQGPSYEQYF,TGTGCCAGCAGGACCAGACAGGGACCCTCCTACGAGCAGTACTTC
TRBJ2-2,few,TRBV5-4,TRBD1,CASSLRQGGIGELFF,TGTGCCAGCAGCTTGAGACAGGGGGGGATCGGGGAGCTGTTTTTT
TRBJ2-3,.,TRBV25-1,.,CASSDPGGTDTQYF,TGTGCCAGCAGTGACCCGGGGGGCACAGATACGCAGTATTTT
TRBJ2-1,.,TRBV2,TRBD2,CASSYDWTSGSKFF,TGTGCCAGCAGTTACGACTGGACTAGCGGCTCAAAGTTCTTC
TRBJ1-5,.,TRBV29-1,.,CSVLGGVGQPQHF,TGCAGCGTCCTAGGAGGGGTTGGGCAGCCCCAGCATTTT
TRBJ2-7,few,TRBV7-2,TRBD2,CASSSTSGGTYEQYF,TGTGCCAGCAGCTCGACTAGCGGGGGGACCTACGAGCAGTACTTC
TRBJ2-1,once,TRBV18,.,CASSLPGRYNEQFF,TGTGCCAGCTCACTCCCGGGAAGATACAATGAGCAGTTCTTC
TRBJ1-2,.,TRBV15,.,CATSDRTKSYGYTF,TGTGCCACCAGCGACCGGACAAAGTCCTATGGCTACACCTTC
TRBJ1-2,.,TRBV2,.,CASSGGYGYTF,TGTGCCAGCAGTGGAGGGTACGGCTACACCTTC
TRBJ2-3,few,TRBV28,.,CASTRHGTVDTQYF,TGTGCCAGCACTCGGCACGGGACTGTCGATACGCAGTATTTT
TRBJ1-6,few,TRBV10-3,.,CAISRDTIKGPPLHF,TGTGCCATCAGTCGGGACACAATTAAGGGTCCACCCCTCCACTTT
TRBJ2-3,.,TRBV7-8,TRBD2,CASSPTAGPAPSTDTQYF,TGTGCCAGCAGCCCCACAGCGGGACCAGCGCCTAGCACAGATACGCAGTATTTT
TRBJ1-4,.,TRBV6-1,.,CASSVQGLNEKLFF,TGTGCCAGCAGTGTTCAGGGGCTGAATGAAAAACTGTTTTTT
TRBJ2-2,few,TRBV5-4,TRBD1,CASLDRARGTGELFF,TGTGCCAGTCTCGACAGGGCCAGGGGGACCGGGGAGCTGTTTTTT
TRBJ2-7,.,TRBV6-5,TRBD1,CASSSPGQGTQYF,TGTGCCAGCAGTTCGCCGGGACAGGGGACGCAGTACTTC
TRBJ2-1,.,TRBV5-1,TRBD1,CASRDRGFNEQFF,TGCGCCAGCCGGGACAGGGGGTTTAATGAGCAGTTCTTC
TRBJ2-5,.,TRBV27,TRBD2,CASREGLAAGTQYF,TGTGCCAGCAGGGAAGGACTAGCGGCGGGGACCCAGTACTTC
TRBJ2-3,.,TRBV6-6,.,CASTLGGTDTQYF,TGTGCCAGCACCCTAGGCGGCACAGATACGCAGTATTTT
TRBJ1-6,.,TRBV7-9,TRBD1,CASSVPGTGRSPLHF,TGTGCCAGCAGCGTTCCCGGGACAGGGCGATCACCCCTCCACTTT
TRBJ2-7,.,TRBV7-2,TRBD2,CASSLLAGYEQYF,TGTGCCAGCAGCTTACTAGCGGGGTACGAGCAGTACTTC
TRBJ2-3,.,TRBV27,.,CASSIISVSTDTQYF,TGTGCCAGCAGTATCATCAGTGTTAGCACAGATACGCAGTATTTT